These T cell receptor beta chains were read from a single sample in a study of OX40 agonist ivuxolimab in advanced cancers. The assay was immunoSEQ multiplex PCR, and TCRdb's table has in-frame clones only and misses some. The repertoire has about 72,000 clones, 81% of them found once; the top ten carry roughly 5.3%. Material: CD4+ or CD8+ T cells sorted from blood, obtained in a trial of the OX40 agonist ivuxolimab. The receptors come from an adult with an advanced solid tumor such as melanoma, head and neck, liver or kidney cancer. Each CDR3 is given with its conserved first and last residue. Fields, in order: clone size, D gene, J gene, CDR3 length, V gene, CDR3 protein, CDR3 DNA. D genes are given only for firm matches. Clone size, where shown, is once, few, many, or a class for clones that have expanded.

few | - | TRBJ1-1 | 15 | TRBV7-2 | CASSSYDIGESGAFF | TGTGCCAGCAGCTCCTACGACATAGGGGAATCGGGAGCTTTCTTT
few | - | TRBJ1-5 | 14 | TRBV9 | CASSSSQGNQPQHF | TGTGCCAGCAGCTCAAGCCAGGGGAATCAGCCCCAGCATTTT
- | - | TRBJ1-5 | 16 | TRBV28 | CASSPRVVWRNQPQHF | TGTGCCAGCAGTCCCCGCGTCGTGTGGCGCAATCAGCCCCAGCATTTT
- | - | TRBJ1-2 | 15 | TRBV5-8 | CASSEYFGGVESYTF | TGTGCCAGCAGCGAGTACTTCGGGGGGGTTGAAAGCTACACCTTC
few | - | TRBJ1-2 | 14 | TRBV12-5 | CASGLIGQPYGYTF | TGTGCTAGTGGTTTGATCGGCCAACCTTATGGCTACACCTTC
- | TRBD1 | TRBJ1-3 | 16 | TRBV6-5 | CASSYSGTGAGNTIYF | TGTGCCAGCAGTTACTCAGGGACAGGGGCTGGAAACACCATATATTTT
- | - | TRBJ2-1 | 15 | TRBV5-6 | CASSLGQFTYNEQFF | TGTGCCAGCAGCTTGGGGCAGTTTACCTACAATGAGCAGTTCTTC
- | - | TRBJ2-7 | 11 | TRBV18 | CASSYGDEQYF | TGTGCCAGCTCCTACGGGGACGAGCAGTACTTC
- | TRBD2 | TRBJ2-1 | 15 | TRBV9 | CASSPGGPSYNEQFF | TGTGCCAGCAGCCCGGGGGGACCTTCCTACAATGAGCAGTTCTTC
- | - | TRBJ2-5 | 13 | TRBV19 | CASSISREETQYF | TGTGCCAGTAGTATCTCACGGGAAGAGACCCAGTACTTC
- | - | TRBJ2-5 | 13 | TRBV5-1 | CASTTFPGETQYF | TGCGCCAGCACCACTTTTCCGGGGGAGACCCAGTACTTC
- | - | TRBJ2-5 | 13 | TRBV7-2 | CASSLAPRETQYF | TGTGCCAGCAGCTTAGCGCCCCGAGAGACCCAGTACTTC
- | - | TRBJ2-1 | 16 | TRBV5-1 | CASSLASGLYHNEQFF | TGCGCCAGCAGCTTGGCCTCAGGGTTATATCACAATGAGCAGTTCTTC
- | TRBD2 | TRBJ2-3 | 16 | TRBV7-6 | CASSPGTSPSTDTQYF | TGTGCCAGCAGTCCCGGGACTAGCCCTAGCACAGATACGCAGTATTTT
few | TRBD2 | TRBJ2-7 | 13 | TRBV28 | CASSPGLAGSLYF | TGTGCCAGCAGTCCGGGACTAGCGGGAAGTCTGTACTTC
- | - | TRBJ2-4 | 15 | TRBV10-3 | CAISESGEAKNIQYF | TGTGCCATCAGTGAGTCGGGGGAGGCCAAAAACATTCAGTACTTC
- | - | TRBJ1-2 | 14 | TRBV21-1 | CASSKVPQNYGYTF | TGTGCCAGCAGCAAAGTCCCGCAGAACTATGGCTACACCTTC